This T cell receptor beta chain derives from a study of identical twins. Overall study findings and caveats: Zero-insertion analyses were open to partial confounding by invariant MAIT and iNKT cells. Without tracking the same donors, conclusions rested on cross-sectional statistical analysis.

This clonotype was recorded a few times. Its specificity is not known. Template switching (which added a universal primer site) was used, and cDNA carried unique molecular identifiers. TCRdb used MiXCR to reprocess the 5' RACE reads, holding one entry per CDR3 protein. This table holds 700,000 to 950,000 distinct CDR3 sequences, about 12% found once. These data also featured in a second study, about yellow fever vaccine responses in identical twins.

The TCR comes from a woman aged 18-29 years in good health. The sequenced material came from PBMCs.

CDR3 amino acids: CAISESRLEQYF. The CDR3 DNA reads as TGTGCCATCAGTGAGTCACGACTTGAGCAGTACTTC. The V call is TRBV10-3, the J call TRBJ2-7; D not certain. Trimming took 0 bases from V and 7 from J, leaving 7 bases between them. Germline V gene sequence: CDR1 ENHRY, CDR2 SYGVKD. The CDR3 loop spans 12 amino acids.